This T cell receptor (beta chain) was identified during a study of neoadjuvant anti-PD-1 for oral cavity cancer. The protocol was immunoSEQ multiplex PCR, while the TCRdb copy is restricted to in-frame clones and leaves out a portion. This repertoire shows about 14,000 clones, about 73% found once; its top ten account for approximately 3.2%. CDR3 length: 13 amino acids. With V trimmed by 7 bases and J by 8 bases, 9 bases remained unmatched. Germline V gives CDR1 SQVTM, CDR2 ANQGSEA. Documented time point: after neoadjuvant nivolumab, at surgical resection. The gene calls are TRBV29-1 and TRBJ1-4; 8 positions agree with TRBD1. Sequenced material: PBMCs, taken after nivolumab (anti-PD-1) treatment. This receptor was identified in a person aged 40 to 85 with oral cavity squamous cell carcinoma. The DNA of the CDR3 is TGCAGCGGCAGAACAGGGGGTAGCGAAAAACTGTTTTTT. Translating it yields CSGRTGGSEKLFF.